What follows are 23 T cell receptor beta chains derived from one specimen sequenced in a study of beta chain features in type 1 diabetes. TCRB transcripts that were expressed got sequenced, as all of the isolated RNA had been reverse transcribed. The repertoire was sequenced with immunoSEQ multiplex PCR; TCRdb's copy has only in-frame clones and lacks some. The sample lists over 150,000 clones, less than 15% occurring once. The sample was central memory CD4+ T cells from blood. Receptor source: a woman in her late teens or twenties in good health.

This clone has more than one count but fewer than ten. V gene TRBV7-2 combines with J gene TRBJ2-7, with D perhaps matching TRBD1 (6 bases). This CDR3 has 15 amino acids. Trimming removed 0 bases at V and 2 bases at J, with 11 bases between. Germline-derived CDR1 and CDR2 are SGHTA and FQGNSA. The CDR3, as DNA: TGTGCCAGCAGCTTAGCCCCACAGGGAGCCTACGAGCAGTACTTC. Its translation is CASSLAPQGAYEQYF.

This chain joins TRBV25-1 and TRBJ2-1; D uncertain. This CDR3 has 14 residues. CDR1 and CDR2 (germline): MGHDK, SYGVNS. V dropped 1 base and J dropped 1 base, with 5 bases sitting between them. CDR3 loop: CASSESQSYNEQFF. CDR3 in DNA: TGTGCCAGCAGTGAATCCCAGTCCTACAATGAGCAGTTCTTC.

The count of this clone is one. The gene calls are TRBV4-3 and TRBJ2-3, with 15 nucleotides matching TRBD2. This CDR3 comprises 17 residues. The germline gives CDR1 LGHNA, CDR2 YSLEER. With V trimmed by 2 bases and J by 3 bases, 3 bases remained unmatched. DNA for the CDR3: TGCGCCAGCAGCCAACGGACTAGCGGGAGGGCTACAGATACGCAGTATTTT. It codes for CASSQRTSGRATDTQYF.

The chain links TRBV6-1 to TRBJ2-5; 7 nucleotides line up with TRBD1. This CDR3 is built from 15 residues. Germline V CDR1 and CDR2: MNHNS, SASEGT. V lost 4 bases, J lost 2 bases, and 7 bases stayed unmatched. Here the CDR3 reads CASSARQGRQETQYF. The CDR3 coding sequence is TGTGCCAGCAGTGCCCGACAGGGAAGGCAAGAGACCCAGTACTTC.

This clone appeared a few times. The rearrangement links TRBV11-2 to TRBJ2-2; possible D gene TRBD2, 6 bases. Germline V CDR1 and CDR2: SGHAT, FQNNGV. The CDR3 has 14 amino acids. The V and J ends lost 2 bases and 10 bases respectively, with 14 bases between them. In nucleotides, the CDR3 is TGTGCCAGCAGCTTACGACTAGTGGGTGCGGAGCTGTTTTTT. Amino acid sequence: CASSLRLVGAELFF.

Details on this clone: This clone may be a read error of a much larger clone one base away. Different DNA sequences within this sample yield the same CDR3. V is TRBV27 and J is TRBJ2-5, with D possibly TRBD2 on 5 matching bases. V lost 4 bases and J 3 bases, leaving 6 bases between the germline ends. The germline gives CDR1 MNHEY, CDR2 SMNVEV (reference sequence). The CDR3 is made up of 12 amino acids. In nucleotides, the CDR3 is TGTGCCAGCAGTTCGAGGGAAGAGACCCAGTACTTC. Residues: CASSSREETQYF.

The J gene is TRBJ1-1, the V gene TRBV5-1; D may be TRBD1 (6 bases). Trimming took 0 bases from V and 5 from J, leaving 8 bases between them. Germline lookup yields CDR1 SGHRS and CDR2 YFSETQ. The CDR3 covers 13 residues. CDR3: CASSLGQATEAFF. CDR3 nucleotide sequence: TGCGCCAGCAGCTTGGGACAGGCTACTGAAGCTTTCTTT.

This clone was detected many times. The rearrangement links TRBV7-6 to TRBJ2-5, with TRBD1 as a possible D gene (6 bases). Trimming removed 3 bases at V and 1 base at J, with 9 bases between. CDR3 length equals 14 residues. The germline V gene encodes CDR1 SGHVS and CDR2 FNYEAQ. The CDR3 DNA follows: TGTGCCAGCAGCTTCCAGGGGACCCAAGAGACCCAGTACTTC. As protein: CASSFQGTQETQYF.

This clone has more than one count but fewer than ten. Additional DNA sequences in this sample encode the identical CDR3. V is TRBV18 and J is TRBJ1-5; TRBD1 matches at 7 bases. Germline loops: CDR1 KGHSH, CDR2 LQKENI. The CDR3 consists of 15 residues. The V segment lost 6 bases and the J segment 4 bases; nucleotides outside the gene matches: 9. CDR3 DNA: TGTGCCAGCTCGTATACAGGGGCCCGGAATCAGCCCCAGCATTTT. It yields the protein CASSYTGARNQPQHF.

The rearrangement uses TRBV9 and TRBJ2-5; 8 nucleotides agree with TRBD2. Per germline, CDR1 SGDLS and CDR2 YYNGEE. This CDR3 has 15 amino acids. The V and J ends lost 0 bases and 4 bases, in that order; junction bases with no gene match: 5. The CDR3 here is CASSVVAGPVETQYF. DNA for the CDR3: TGTGCCAGCAGCGTAGTAGCGGGACCTGTAGAGACCCAGTACTTC.

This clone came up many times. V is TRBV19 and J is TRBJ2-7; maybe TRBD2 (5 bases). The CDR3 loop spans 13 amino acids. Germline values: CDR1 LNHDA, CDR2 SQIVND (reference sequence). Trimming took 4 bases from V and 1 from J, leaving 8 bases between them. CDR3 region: CASSKRESYEQYF. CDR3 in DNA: TGTGCCAGTAGTAAGAGGGAGTCCTACGAGCAGTACTTC.

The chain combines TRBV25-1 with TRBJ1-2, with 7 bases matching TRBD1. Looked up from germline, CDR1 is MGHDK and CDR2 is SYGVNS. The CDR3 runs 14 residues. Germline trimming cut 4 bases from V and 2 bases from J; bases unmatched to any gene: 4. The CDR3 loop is CASSAQTGNYGYTF. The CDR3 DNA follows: TGTGCCAGCAGTGCCCAGACAGGGAACTATGGCTACACCTTC.

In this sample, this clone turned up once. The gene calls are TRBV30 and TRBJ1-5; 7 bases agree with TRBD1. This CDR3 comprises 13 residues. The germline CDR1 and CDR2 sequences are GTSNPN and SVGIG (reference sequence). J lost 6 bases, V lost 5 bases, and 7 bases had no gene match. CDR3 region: CAWGQAEGQPQHF. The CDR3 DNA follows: TGTGCCTGGGGACAGGCAGAGGGTCAGCCCCAGCATTTT.

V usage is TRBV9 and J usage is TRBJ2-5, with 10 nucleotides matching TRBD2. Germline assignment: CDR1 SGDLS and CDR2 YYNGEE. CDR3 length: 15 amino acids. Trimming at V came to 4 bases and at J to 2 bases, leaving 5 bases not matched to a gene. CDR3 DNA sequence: TGTGCCAGCAGCCGAGCGGGAGGGTCACAAGAGACCCAGTACTTC. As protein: CASSRAGGSQETQYF.

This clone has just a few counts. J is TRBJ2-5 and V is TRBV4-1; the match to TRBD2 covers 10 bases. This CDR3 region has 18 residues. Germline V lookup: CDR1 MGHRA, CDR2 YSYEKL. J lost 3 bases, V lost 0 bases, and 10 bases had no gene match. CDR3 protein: CASSQDSSGRAREETQYF. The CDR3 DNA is TGCGCCAGCAGCCAAGATTCCAGCGGGAGGGCCCGGGAAGAGACCCAGTACTTC.

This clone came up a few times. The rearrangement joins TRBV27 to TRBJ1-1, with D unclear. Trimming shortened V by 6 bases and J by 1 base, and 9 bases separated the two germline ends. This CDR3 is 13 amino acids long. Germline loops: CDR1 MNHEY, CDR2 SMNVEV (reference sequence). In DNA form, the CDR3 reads TGTGCCAGCAGGAGGCCTCAGAACACTGAAGCTTTCTTT. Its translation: CASRRPQNTEAFF.

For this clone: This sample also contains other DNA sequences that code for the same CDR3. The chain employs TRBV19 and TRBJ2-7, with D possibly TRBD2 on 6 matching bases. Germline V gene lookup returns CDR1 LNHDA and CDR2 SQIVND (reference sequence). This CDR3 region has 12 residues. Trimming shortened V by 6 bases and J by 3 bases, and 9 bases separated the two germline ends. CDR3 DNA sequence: TGTGCCAGTAGCGGGAGTCTCTACGAGCAGTACTTC. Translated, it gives CASSGSLYEQYF. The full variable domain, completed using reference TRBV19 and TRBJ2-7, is DGGITQSPKYLFRKEGQNVTLSCEQNLNHDAMYWYRQDPGQGLRLIYYSQIVNDFQKGDIAEGYSVSREKKESFPLTVTSAQKNPTAFYLCASSGSLYEQYFGPGTRLTVT.

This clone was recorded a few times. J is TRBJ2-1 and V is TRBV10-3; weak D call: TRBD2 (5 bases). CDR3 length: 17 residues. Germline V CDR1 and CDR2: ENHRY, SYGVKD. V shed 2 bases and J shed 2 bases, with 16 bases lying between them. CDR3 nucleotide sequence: TGTGCCATCAGTGAGGGTCGTCTCCTAGCCCCCTACAATGAGCAGTTCTTC. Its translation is CAISEGRLLAPYNEQFF.

In DNA, the CDR3 is TGCGCCAGCAGACGGGTCGGCCAAGAGACCCAGTACTTC. This translates into CASRRVGQETQYF. V gene TRBV5-1 combines with J gene TRBJ2-5; no definite D call. CDR3 length: 13 residues. Trimming left V 5 bases short and J 1 base short, with 9 bases between. Germline V gene lookup returns CDR1 SGHRS and CDR2 YFSETQ.

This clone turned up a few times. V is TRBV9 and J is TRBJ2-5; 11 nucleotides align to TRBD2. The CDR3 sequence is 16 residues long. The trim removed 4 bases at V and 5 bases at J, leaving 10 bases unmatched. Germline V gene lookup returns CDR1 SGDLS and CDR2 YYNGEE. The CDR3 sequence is CASSLDSGRAWETQYF. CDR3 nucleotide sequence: TGTGCCAGCAGCCTCGATAGCGGGAGGGCGTGGGAGACCCAGTACTTC. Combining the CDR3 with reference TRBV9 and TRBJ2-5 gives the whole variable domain DSGVTQTPKHLITATGQRVTLRCSPRSGDLSVYWYQQSLDQGLQFLIQYYNGEERAKGNILERFSAQQFPDLHSELNLSSLELGDSALYFCASSLDSGRAWETQYFGPGTRLLVL.

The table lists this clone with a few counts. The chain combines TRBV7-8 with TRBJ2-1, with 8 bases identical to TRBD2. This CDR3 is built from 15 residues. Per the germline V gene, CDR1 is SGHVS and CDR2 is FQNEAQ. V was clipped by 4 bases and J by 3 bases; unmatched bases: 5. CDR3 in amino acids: CASSSREGGYNEQFF. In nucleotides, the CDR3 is TGTGCCAGCAGCTCTCGGGAGGGGGGCTACAATGAGCAGTTCTTC.

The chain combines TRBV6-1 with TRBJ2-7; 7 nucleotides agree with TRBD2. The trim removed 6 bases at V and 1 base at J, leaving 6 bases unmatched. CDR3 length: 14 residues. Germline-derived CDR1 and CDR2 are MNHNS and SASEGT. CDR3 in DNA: TGTGCCAGCAGGGCTAGCGGTAATTCCTACGAGCAGTACTTC. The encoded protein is CASRASGNSYEQYF.

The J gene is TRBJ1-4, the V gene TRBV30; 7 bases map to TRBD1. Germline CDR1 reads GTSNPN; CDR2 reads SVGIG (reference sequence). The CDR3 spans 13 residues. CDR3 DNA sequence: TGTGCAGGAATCACAGGGGCTAATGAAAAACTGTTTTTT. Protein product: CAGITGANEKLFF.